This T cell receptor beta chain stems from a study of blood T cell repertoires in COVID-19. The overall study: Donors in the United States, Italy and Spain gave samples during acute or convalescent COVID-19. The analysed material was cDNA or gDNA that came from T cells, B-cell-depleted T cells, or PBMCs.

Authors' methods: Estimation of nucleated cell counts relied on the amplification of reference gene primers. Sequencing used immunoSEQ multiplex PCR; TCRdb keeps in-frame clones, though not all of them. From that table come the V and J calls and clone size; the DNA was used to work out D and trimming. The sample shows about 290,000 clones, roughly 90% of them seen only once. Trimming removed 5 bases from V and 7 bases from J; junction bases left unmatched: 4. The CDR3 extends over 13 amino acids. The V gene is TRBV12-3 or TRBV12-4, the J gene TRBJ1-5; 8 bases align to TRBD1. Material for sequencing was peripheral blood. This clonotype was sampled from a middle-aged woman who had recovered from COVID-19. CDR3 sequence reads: CASSAGGGQPQHF. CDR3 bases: TGTGCCAGCAGTGCAGGGGGCGGACAGCCCCAGCATTTT.